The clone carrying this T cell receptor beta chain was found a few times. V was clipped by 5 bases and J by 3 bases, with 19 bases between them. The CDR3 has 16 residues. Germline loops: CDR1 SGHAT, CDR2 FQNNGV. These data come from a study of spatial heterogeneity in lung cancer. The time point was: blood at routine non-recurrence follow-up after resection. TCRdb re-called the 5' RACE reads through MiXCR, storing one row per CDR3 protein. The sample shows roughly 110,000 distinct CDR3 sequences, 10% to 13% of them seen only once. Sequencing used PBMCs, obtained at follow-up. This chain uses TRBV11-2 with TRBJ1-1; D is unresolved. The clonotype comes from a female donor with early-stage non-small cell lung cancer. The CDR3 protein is CASSRLTIRRDTEAFF. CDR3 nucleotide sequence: TGTGCCAGCAGCCGACTTACTATCCGGAGGGACACTGAAGCTTTCTTT.